This T cell receptor beta chain was documented in a study of beta chain features in type 1 diabetes. The overall study: All of the samples together had 107,917,701 sorted cells examined. Study-level points and caveats: Patients with Type 1 diabetes showed moderately but significantly shorter TCRB CDR3s in all four CD4+ subsets.

The CDR3 spans 12 residues. Germline V gene sequence: CDR1 KGHSH, CDR2 LQKENI. Between the trimmed V and J ends, which lost 6 bases and 0 bases, there was a span of 6 bases. This clone occurred a few times. Its target is unknown. Every isolated RNA sample was fully reverse transcribed, so sequencing captured expressed TCRB transcripts. Profiled with immunoSEQ multiplex PCR; TCRdb holds only in-frame clones, not every one. The sample has about 280,000 clones; over 14% are singletons. The chain is built from TRBV18 and TRBJ2-7; D possibly corresponds to TRBD2 (6 bases). The specimen sequenced was naive CD4+ T cells from blood. This sequence was found in a man aged 18 to 35 with type 1 diabetes. The DNA of the CDR3 is TGTGCCAGCTCCGGGGGCTCCTACGAGCAGTACTTC. Its protein product is CASSGGSYEQYF.